This T cell receptor (beta chain) originates from a study of blood T cell repertoires in COVID-19. About the research overall: The cDNA or gDNA used as material had been derived from T cells, B-cell-depleted T cells, or PBMCs.

Sequenced by immunoSEQ multiplex PCR; TCRdb stores in-frame clones only, minus some. The sample has about 64,000 clones; approximately 90% are singletons. Trimming left V 4 bases short and J 6 bases short, with 14 bases between. This CDR3 has 14 amino acids. Germline V gene data show CDR1 as KGHDR and CDR2 as SFDVKD. Assignment of participants to cohorts was predicated upon participant-reported clinical history. The study counted Cohort 3 donors as recovered given two negative PCRs, clearance, or symptom resolution. Sequencing used PBMCs or T cells enriched from blood (not recorded which). The clonotype originates from a woman aged 40-49 years who had recovered from COVID-19. The V and J genes are TRBV24-1 and TRBJ1-2; D unresolved. The CDR3 coding sequence is TGTGCCACCAGTGACACAGCGGGAGCCCATGGCTACACCTTC. This gives the protein CATSDTAGAHGYTF.